The 5 T cell receptor beta chains below all came from one sample that was sequenced in a study of cytomegalovirus exposure and HLA in healthy donors. Primers: 60 Vbeta forward and 13 Jbeta reverse. Clones were read by immunoSEQ multiplex PCR, and TCRdb kept only the in-frame ones, dropping some. The sample records about 180,000 clones, 85% being singletons. Sequenced sample: PBMCs. These receptors were obtained from a boy aged 2 to 9 in good health and CMV-seronegative.

A few counts support this clone. The chain couples TRBV5-6 to TRBJ2-3; 7 bases align to TRBD1. Per the germline V gene, CDR1 is SGHDT and CDR2 is YYEEEE. Trimming took 4 bases from V and 6 from J; bases not matched to a gene: 2. The CDR3 totals 12 residues. The CDR3 is CASSPRGDTQYF. The CDR3 nucleotides are TGTGCCAGCAGCCCCAGGGGGGATACGCAGTATTTT.

This clone was picked up one time. The genes are TRBV14 and TRBJ2-1; D call uncertain. Trimming stripped 4 bases from V and 8 bases from J, with 9 bases between. The CDR3 runs to 12 residues. Germline V gene data show CDR1 as SGHDN and CDR2 as FVKESK. The CDR3 DNA sequence: TGTGCCAGCAGCCCTCAGGTGGATGAGCAGTTCTTC. Its protein is CASSPQVDEQFF. The whole variable domain, filled in from reference TRBV14 and TRBJ2-1, reads EAGVTQFPSHSVIEKGQTVTLRCDPISGHDNLYWYRRVMGKEIKFLLHFVKESKQDESGMPNNRFLAERTGGTYSTLKVQPAELEDSGVYFCASSPQVDEQFFGPGTRLTVL.

In this sample, this clone turned up a few times. The genes are TRBV2 and TRBJ2-1; 9 bases are shared with TRBD1. The CDR3 runs to 11 residues. J gave up 12 bases and V 4 bases, and 1 base lay outside the gene matches. CDR1 SNHLY and CDR2 FYNNEI come from the germline V gene. CDR3 sequence (DNA): TGTGCCAGCAGTGTGGACAGGGGGCAGTTCTTC. Translated, it gives CASSVDRGQFF.

This clone was picked up a small number of times. The CDR3 DNA follows: TGCGCCAGCAGTGTAGCGACGGCAGATACGCAGTATTTT. This encodes CASSVATADTQYF. The chain couples TRBV10-1 to TRBJ2-3; TRBD2 is a possible D gene (5 bases). V lost 4 bases to trimming and J lost 4 bases, with 9 bases between them. Per the germline V gene, CDR1 is WNHNN and CDR2 is SYGVQD (reference sequence). The CDR3 contains 13 residues.

The chain combines TRBV15 with TRBJ2-2; D perhaps matches TRBD1 (7 bases). Trimming shortened V by 9 bases and J by 4 bases, and 15 bases separated the two germline ends. The CDR3 runs 14 residues. Germline-derived CDR1 and CDR2 are LNHNV and YYDKDF (reference sequence). The CDR3 is CATEFQGGTGELFF. DNA of the CDR3: TGTGCCACGGAATTCCAGGGGGGCACCGGGGAGCTGTTTTTT.